This TCR beta chain was captured in a study of T cells after yellow fever vaccination. For the study at large: Fractions of low cell number were prepared using SMART-Seq v4 Ultra Low Input. Study observations and caveats: Clonotype sharing between CD4 and CD8 compartments was small. A large majority of primary-vaccination clones showed up again after the booster (roughly 95% CD4, 75% to 90% CD8).

Deletions cut 1 base from V and 5 bases from J, with 9 bases between. The V gene's germline CDR1 is LNHDA and CDR2 SQIVND (reference sequence). The CDR3 has 13 amino acids. Generation of TCR cDNA used 5'RACE template switching (which added a universal primer site and UMIs). TCRdb re-called the 5' RACE reads through MiXCR, storing one row per CDR3 protein. The sample yields 140,000 to 150,000 distinct CDR3 sequences, 6.6% seen once. This clonotype showed up many times. What it recognizes is unknown. The rearrangement uses TRBV19 and TRBJ2-7; TRBD2 might be the D (5 bases). The specimen comprised CD4+ T cells sorted from PBMCs, sampled 10 days after the yellow fever booster vaccination. The receptor was derived from a man aged 25 to 45 who received the YFV17D yellow fever vaccine. The DNA of the CDR3 is TGTGCCAGTAGTATAGTCCTGCGGGACGAGCAGTACTTC. Translation gives CASSIVLRDEQYF.